This T cell receptor beta chain originates from a study of graft-versus-host responses after intestinal transplantation. CDR3 length: 14 amino acids. Germline V lookup: CDR1 MNHEY, CDR2 SVGAGI. V lost 2 bases, J lost 2 bases, and 9 bases lay in between. This clone was observed once. What it recognizes is unknown. Clones were read by immunoSEQ multiplex PCR, and TCRdb kept only the in-frame ones, dropping some. This sample has 85,000 to 90,000 clones, with over 85% found just once. The sequence was collected from a human donor who received an intestinal transplant. Sequencing used unstimulated CD4+ T cells sorted from spleen or lymph node cells, obtained before intestinal transplant. The chain carries TRBV6-5 and TRBJ1-2; D is unclear. The CDR3 bases are TGTGCCAGCAGTTACCTGGCCCGCAACTATGGCTACACCTTC. Translation: CASSYLARNYGYTF.